The 26 T cell receptor beta chains below were found in one sample sequenced in a study of patients and donors after allogeneic stem cell transplantation. From the RT-PCR reads, TCRdb called clonotypes with MiXCR, one entry per CDR3 protein. The table includes roughly 140,000 distinct CDR3 sequences, about 40% detected once. Sequencing input: blood, either unsorted or a sorted T cell fraction (not recorded which). Receptors were obtained from a human donor who was either an allogeneic HSCT recipient or a stem cell or donor lymphocyte infusion donor (not recorded which). It is not recorded whose cells these are; they may come from a transplant donor.

There are many counts of this clonotype. This chain links TRBV12-3 or TRBV12-4 with TRBJ1-2; D might be TRBD1 (6 bases). Trimming stripped 4 bases from V and 5 bases from J, with 14 bases between. CDR3 length: 14 amino acids. DNA for the CDR3: TGTGCCAGCAGTTCCCCGGACAGAGGATATGGCTACACCTTC. It translates to CASSSPDRGYGYTF.

The chain has TRBV5-1 and TRBJ2-2, with TRBD2 matching 9 bases. CDR1 is SGHRS, CDR2 YFSETQ, per germline. J gave up 5 bases and V 4 bases, and 0 bases lay outside the gene matches. This CDR3 comprises 13 residues. The CDR3 sequence: CASSLAGTGELFF. CDR3 DNA sequence: TGCGCCAGCAGCCTAGCGGGAACCGGGGAGCTGTTTTTT.

This clonotype was seen only a few times. This chain connects TRBV12-3 or TRBV12-4 to TRBJ1-1; D might be TRBD1 (5 bases). Trimming shortened V by 0 bases and J by 4 bases, and 12 bases separated the two germline ends. This CDR3 has 15 residues. The CDR3 DNA reads TGTGCCAGCAGTTTAGCGGGGGGAAGAGGCACTGAAGCTTTCTTT. Protein sequence: CASSLAGGRGTEAFF.

This clonotype was observed a few times. The chain carries TRBV12-3 or TRBV12-4 and TRBJ1-1; D might be TRBD1 (5 bases). Trimming shortened V by 3 bases and J by 4 bases, and 9 bases separated the two germline ends. The CDR3 extends over 13 amino acids. This chain's CDR3 is CASSFGQGTEAFF. The CDR3 region has the DNA TGTGCCAGCAGTTTTGGGCAGGGCACTGAAGCTTTCTTT.

This clonotype turned up a few times. The V gene is TRBV4-2, the J gene TRBJ1-1; D remains unclear. The ends were cut back, 0 bases at V and 1 base at J, with 15 bases in the middle. Germline loops: CDR1 LGHNA, CDR2 YNFKEQ. The CDR3 contains 17 residues. The CDR3 DNA reads TGTGCCAGCAGCCAAGAAATTGGACGGGCCCCGAACACTGAAGCTTTCTTT. This translates into CASSQEIGRAPNTEAFF.

To note about this clonotype: A single base separates this from a much larger clone, so it may be a read error. The chain joins TRBV4-2 to TRBJ1-5; D is uncertain. Germline V gene data show CDR1 as LGHNA and CDR2 as YNFKEQ. The V end lost 2 bases, the J end lost 0 bases, and 2 bases lay between the germline ends. The CDR3 has 13 amino acids. The CDR3: CASSQNSNQPQHF. The CDR3 DNA reads as TGTGCCAGCAGCCAAAATAGCAATCAGCCCCAGCATTTT.

The chain recombines TRBV29-1 with TRBJ1-3; D is unclear. Germline V gene data show CDR1 as SQVTM and CDR2 as ANQGSEA. The CDR3 sequence is 13 residues long. Trimming removed 7 bases from V and 5 bases from J, with 15 bases in between. In DNA, the CDR3 is TGCAGCGGGCAGGACGGATTTAGAAACACCATATATTTT. It yields the protein CSGQDGFRNTIYF.

This clonotype was detected only a few times. This sequence joins TRBV6-2 or TRBV6-3 and TRBJ1-5; no firm D call. The germline CDR1 and CDR2 sequences are MNHEY and SVGEGT. CDR3 length: 13 residues. With 4 bases removed from V and 6 bases from J, the gap between germline ends came to 10 bases. The CDR3 nucleotides are TGTGCCAGCAGTTCCCCTGCTGGTCAGCCCCAGCATTTT. It yields the protein CASSSPAGQPQHF.

The chain is built from TRBV7-6 and TRBJ1-5, with D possibly TRBD1 on 5 matching bases. CDR1 and CDR2 (germline): SGHVS, FNYEAQ. The CDR3 sequence is 13 residues long. Trimming removed 0 bases from V and 7 bases from J, with 7 bases in between. For the CDR3, the DNA is TGTGCCAGCAGCTTAGCGAGGGGACAGCCCCAGCATTTT. Translating it yields CASSLARGQPQHF.

CDR3 sequence reads: CASSLGVQTNANYGYTF. The DNA of the CDR3 is TGTGCCAGCAGCTTGGGCGTTCAGACCAACGCTAACTATGGCTACACCTTC. V is TRBV5-5 and J is TRBJ1-2; D is uncertain. The CDR3 runs 17 residues. Trimming stripped 0 bases from V and 0 bases from J, with 15 bases between. Germline V gene lookup returns CDR1 SGHKS and CDR2 YYEKEE (reference sequence).

This clonotype was picked up a small number of times. This chain uses TRBV12-3 or TRBV12-4 with TRBJ2-3, with unresolved D. This CDR3 is built from 11 residues. Trimming took 5 bases from V and 6 from J, leaving 6 bases between them. The CDR3 protein is CASSAADTQYF. The CDR3 DNA follows: TGTGCCAGCAGTGCTGCCGATACGCAGTATTTT.

This chain uses TRBV10-3 with TRBJ2-3; D is possibly TRBD2 (7 bases). CDR3 size: 15 residues. V shed 3 bases and J shed 4 bases, with 14 bases lying between them. Germline CDR1 is ENHRY and CDR2 is SYGVKD. CDR3 in amino acids: CAISESRGPPDTQYF. Written as DNA, the CDR3 is TGTGCCATCAGTGAATCGCGGGGGCCTCCAGATACGCAGTATTTT.

The gene calls are TRBV9 and TRBJ2-5, with D maybe TRBD2 (6 bases). V was cut by 4 bases and J by 5 bases, with 21 bases left in between. The germline gives CDR1 SGDLS, CDR2 YYNGEE. This CDR3 is built from 16 residues. The CDR3 loop is CASSPSGRAGLETQYF. DNA for the CDR3: TGTGCCAGCAGCCCTAGTGGGCGGGCGGGATTGGAGACCCAGTACTTC.

This clonotype has a handful of counts. The chain combines TRBV20-1 with TRBJ1-2; possibly TRBD1 for D (6 bases). The V and J ends lost 1 base and 6 bases respectively, with 9 bases between them. CDR3 size: 12 residues. Germline lookup yields CDR1 DFQATT and CDR2 SNEGSKA (reference sequence). Here the CDR3 DNA reads TGCAGTGCTAGAGTGCCAGGGGATGGCTACACCTTC. It encodes CSARVPGDGYTF.

This clonotype occurred a few times. This chain connects TRBV24-1 to TRBJ1-2, with D unclear. V was shortened by 4 bases and J by 4 bases, with 9 bases between the two germline ends. CDR1 KGHDR and CDR2 SFDVKD come from the germline V gene. This CDR3 contains 13 residues. The CDR3 here is CATSDSDVYGYTF. In DNA form, the CDR3 reads TGTGCCACCAGTGACTCCGACGTCTATGGCTACACCTTC.

The genes are TRBV5-6 and TRBJ2-7, with D hard to call. In germline, CDR1 is SGHDT, CDR2 YYEEEE. The CDR3 runs 15 residues. Trimming left V 3 bases short and J 5 bases short, with 18 bases between. CDR3 amino acids: CASSSQGRTPDEQYF. CDR3 DNA: TGTGCCAGCAGCTCCCAAGGTAGGACGCCCGACGAGCAGTACTTC. The full variable domain, rest sourced from reference TRBV5-6 and TRBJ2-7, is DAGVTQSPTHLIKTRGQQVTLRCSPKSGHDTVSWYQQALGQGPQFIFQYYEEEERQRGNFPDRFSGHQFPNYSSELNVNALLLGDSALYLCASSSQGRTPDEQYFGPGTRLTVT.

The chain employs TRBV12-3 or TRBV12-4 and TRBJ1-1; 7 positions agree with TRBD1. CDR3 size: 13 residues. With V trimmed by 11 bases and J by 4 bases, 10 bases remained unmatched. CDR3 DNA: TGTGCCGACTCAACAGGGGTCGGCACTGAAGCTTTCTTT. This encodes CADSTGVGTEAFF.

The V gene is TRBV25-1, the J gene TRBJ2-2, with 7 bases matching TRBD1. The J segment lost 3 bases and the V segment lost 5 bases, leaving 3 bases of the junction unmatched. This CDR3 has 14 residues. Germline-derived CDR1 and CDR2 are MGHDK and SYGVNS. CDR3 DNA: TGTGCCAGCAGTCGGCAGGGGGACACCGGGGAGCTGTTTTTT. Translation gives CASSRQGDTGELFF. Based on the CDR3 plus reference TRBV25-1 and TRBJ2-2, the full variable domain is EADIYQTPRYLVIGTGKKITLECSQTMGHDKMYWYQQDPGMELHLIHYSYGVNSTEKGDLSSESTVSRIRTEHFPLTLESARPSHTSQYLCASSRQGDTGELFFGEGSRLTVL.

This clonotype appeared a few times. This chain links TRBV6-5 with TRBJ1-2; TRBD1 might be the D (6 bases). The CDR3 extends over 15 amino acids. The V end was cut by 4 bases, the J end by 4 bases, with 16 bases between. Germline lookup yields CDR1 MNHEY and CDR2 SVGAGI. CDR3 protein: CASSFLLGGPYGYTF. CDR3 nucleotide sequence: TGTGCCAGCAGTTTTCTATTGGGGGGGCCCTATGGCTACACCTTC.

In this sample, this clonotype turned up a few times. The V and J genes are TRBV7-9 and TRBJ1-2, with 7 bases identical to TRBD1. The CDR3 consists of 16 residues. CDR1 and CDR2 (germline): SEHNR, FQNEAQ (reference sequence). Trimming removed 1 base from V and 4 bases from J; junction bases left unmatched: 9. The CDR3 loop reads CASSLGVQGLVYGYTF. The CDR3 DNA follows: TGTGCCAGCAGCTTAGGGGTACAGGGGTTGGTCTATGGCTACACCTTC.

J is TRBJ1-2 and V is TRBV7-9, with TRBD1 identical over 9 bases. CDR1 and CDR2 from the germline V gene are SEHNR and FQNEAQ (reference sequence). There are 14 residues in the CDR3. Trimming took 5 bases from V and 4 from J; bases not matched to a gene: 5. CDR3 bases: TGTGCCAGCAGCCCCGGGACAGGGCTCTATGGCTACACCTTC. Translating gives CASSPGTGLYGYTF.

The rearrangement uses TRBV6-5 and TRBJ2-5; 8 bases are shared with TRBD2. The CDR3 spans 16 residues. The V gene's germline CDR1 is MNHEY and CDR2 SVGAGI. V gave up 3 bases and J gave up 5 bases; unmatched junction bases: 11. The CDR3 here is CASSYGWRGARETQYF. DNA of the CDR3: TGTGCCAGCAGTTATGGCTGGCGGGGGGCAAGGGAGACCCAGTACTTC.

This clonotype came up a few times. The V and J genes are TRBV24-1 and TRBJ1-1; D not certain. Trimming shortened V by 5 bases and J by 0 bases, and 9 bases separated the two germline ends. CDR1 and CDR2 from the germline V gene are KGHDR and SFDVKD. The CDR3 has 14 residues. The CDR3 is CATSGGFMNTEAFF. The CDR3 DNA is TGTGCCACCAGTGGAGGGTTCATGAACACTGAAGCTTTCTTT.

This clonotype turned up a few times. This chain links TRBV4-3 with TRBJ2-3; 14 bases fit TRBD2. The V segment lost 1 base and the J segment 1 base; nucleotides outside the gene matches: 4. This CDR3 contains 18 residues. CDR1 LGHNA and CDR2 YSLEER come from the germline V gene. CDR3 DNA: TGCGCCAGCAGCCAAGGGACTAGCGGGGGGTTCGGCACAGATACGCAGTATTTT. It encodes CASSQGTSGGFGTDTQYF.

This clonotype was picked up a small number of times. An end of the junction differs from the germline gene, which may be a read error. The chain carries TRBV4-3 and TRBJ1-1; TRBD1 is a possible D gene (5 bases). The length of the CDR3 is 11 residues. Germline CDR1 reads LGHNA; CDR2 reads YSLEER. The chain's CDR3 is CASSQSHRRLF. CDR3 DNA sequence: TGCGCCAGCAGCCAATCCCACAGGAGGTTATTT.

This clonotype was seen more than once but under ten times. The chain uses TRBV7-8 and TRBJ1-2; D remains unclear. Trimming cost V 5 bases and J 8 bases, with 9 bases left between them. The germline V gene has CDR1 SGHVS and CDR2 FQNEAQ. This CDR3 contains 11 residues. The CDR3 here is CASSIGTGYTF. The CDR3 DNA sequence: TGTGCCAGCAGCATTGGAACAGGCTACACCTTC. The complete variable domain, with remaining parts taken from reference TRBV7-8 and TRBJ1-2, reads GAGVSQSPRYKVAKRGQDVALRCDPISGHVSLFWYQQALGQGPEFLTYFQNEAQLDKSGLPSDRFFAERPEGSVSTLKIQRTQQEDSAVYLCASSIGTGYTFGSGTRLTVV.